Presented here are 8 T cell receptor beta chains from one specimen sequenced in a study of cytomegalovirus exposure and HLA in healthy donors. The PCR made use of 60 Vbeta and 13 Jbeta primers. Assay used: immunoSEQ multiplex PCR; TCRdb lists only in-frame clones, some missing. Of about 180,000 clones listed, 77% are singletons. Sample: PBMCs. Receptors originate from a woman in her twenties or thirties in good health and CMV-seropositive.

V gene TRBV28 combines with J gene TRBJ1-1, with TRBD1 as a possible D gene (6 bases). The CDR3 runs 15 residues. From germline, CDR1 is MDHEN and CDR2 SYDVKM. Trimming stripped 2 bases from V and 1 base from J, with 11 bases between. The CDR3 protein is CASSLRTDWNTEAFF. DNA for the CDR3: TGTGCCAGCAGTTTACGGACAGACTGGAACACTGAAGCTTTCTTT.

The rearrangement links TRBV10-3 to TRBJ2-1; the match to TRBD2 covers 8 bases. The CDR3 is 14 residues long. Germline V gives CDR1 ENHRY, CDR2 SYGVKD. Losses at the gene ends were 6 bases for V and 5 bases for J; bases not matched to a gene: 6. CDR3 in DNA: TGTGCCATCAGAGCGGGAGAGGTAAACAATGAGCAGTTCTTC. The encoded protein is CAIRAGEVNNEQFF.

This sequence joins TRBV28 and TRBJ1-2; no clear D gene. The V gene lost 4 bases and the J gene lost 4 bases, with 7 bases spanning the gap. From germline, CDR1 is MDHEN and CDR2 SYDVKM. This CDR3 is built from 12 residues. In DNA form, the CDR3 reads TGTGCCAGCAGTTCACACCTCTATGGCTACACCTTC. This codes for CASSSHLYGYTF.

This clone was counted between two and nine times. The CDR3 sequence is CASSLAVEGNTIYF. The CDR3 DNA reads TGTGCCAGCAGCTTAGCGGTCGAGGGAAACACCATATATTTT. V usage is TRBV7-8 and J usage is TRBJ1-3; the D is unclear. The CDR3 covers 14 residues. Trimming removed 0 bases at V and 4 bases at J, with 7 bases between. Germline V CDR1 and CDR2: SGHVS, FQNEAQ.

The V and J genes are TRBV19 and TRBJ1-3; D not certain. Germline CDR1 LNHDA, CDR2 SQIVND (reference sequence). The CDR3 contains 12 residues. Trimming shortened V by 5 bases and J by 1 base, and 3 bases separated the two germline ends. The CDR3 region is CASSLSGNTIYF. The DNA of the CDR3 is TGTGCCAGTAGTCTATCTGGAAACACCATATATTTT.

The chain carries TRBV10-2 and TRBJ1-5; 11 nucleotides line up with TRBD1. Germline-derived CDR1 and CDR2 are WSHSY and SAAADI. V gave up 8 bases and J gave up 6 bases; unmatched junction bases: 3. There are 13 residues in the CDR3. Here the CDR3 reads CASGGQGAQPQHF. CDR3 sequence (DNA): TGCGCCAGCGGAGGACAGGGGGCTCAGCCCCAGCATTTT.

The CDR3 sequence is CASSLLGWKNTGELFF. CDR3 bases: TGTGCCAGCAGCCTACTAGGGTGGAAAAACACCGGGGAGCTGTTTTTT. The V and J genes are TRBV5-4 and TRBJ2-2; maybe TRBD2 (5 bases). Germline V gives CDR1 SGHNT, CDR2 YYREEE (reference sequence). Trimming cost V 4 bases and J 2 bases, with 15 bases left between them. This CDR3 is 16 amino acids long.

The chain combines TRBV19 with TRBJ1-4; D is possibly TRBD1 (5 bases). The CDR3 spans 15 residues. Trimming left V 4 bases short and J 0 bases short, with 9 bases between. Germline CDR1 and CDR2: LNHDA and SQIVND (reference sequence). CDR3 sequence: CASSTQTATNEKLFF. The CDR3, as DNA: TGTGCCAGTAGTACGCAGACAGCAACTAATGAAAAACTGTTTTTT.